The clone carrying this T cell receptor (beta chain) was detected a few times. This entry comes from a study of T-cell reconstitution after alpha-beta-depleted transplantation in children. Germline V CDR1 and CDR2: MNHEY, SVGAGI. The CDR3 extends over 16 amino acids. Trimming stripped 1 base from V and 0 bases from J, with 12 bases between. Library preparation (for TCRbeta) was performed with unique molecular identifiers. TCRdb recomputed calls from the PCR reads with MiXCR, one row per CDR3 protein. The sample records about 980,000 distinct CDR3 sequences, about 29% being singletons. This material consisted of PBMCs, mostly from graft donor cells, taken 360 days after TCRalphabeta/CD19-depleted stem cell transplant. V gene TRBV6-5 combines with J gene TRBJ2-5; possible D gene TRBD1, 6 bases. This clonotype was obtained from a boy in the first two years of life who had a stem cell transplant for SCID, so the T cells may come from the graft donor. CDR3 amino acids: CASSYFPTGNQETQYF. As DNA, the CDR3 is TGTGCCAGCAGTTACTTCCCCACAGGGAACCAAGAGACCCAGTACTTC.